This TCR beta chain is from a study of read filtering for tumor transcriptome and immune sequencing. Study-level information: TCR-mapped reads were about 4 to 11 million with IR-seq versus roughly 85 to 1,400 with RNA-seq. General study results and limits: Dropping single-read clonotypes raised IR-seq and RNA-seq shared-clonotype correlation. Even smaller IR-seq throughput identified most shared clonotypes.

Germline CDR1 reads LGHDT; CDR2 reads YNNKEL (reference sequence). This CDR3 spans 14 amino acids. The library was built from about 400 ng RNA with molecular barcoded adaptors for alpha/delta and beta/gamma chains. A single record per CDR3 protein comes from TCRdb applying MiXCR to the reads. The data contain under 80,000 distinct CDR3 sequences, about 19% of them singletons. This clonotype was observed many times. The antigen remains undetermined. Its ends do not fully match the called genes, so a read error is possible. This chain connects TRBV3-1 to TRBJ2-5; the match to TRBD1 covers 9 bases. This receptor was identified in a donor at least 40 years old with multiple myeloma. Sequencing was carried out using a population of CD138-negative cells sorted from bone marrow. The CDR3: CASSQESPQGAIDF. As DNA, the CDR3 is TGTGCCAGCAGCCAAGAGAGCCCACAGGGGGCTATAGACTTC.